This record covers a single T cell receptor (beta chain). The antigen is undetermined. This specimen belongs to a study of monozygotic twins with inflammatory bowel disease. Study-level findings and limits: The study supported no single strong signal or clonotype linked to IBD. The sharing of clonotypes with others was lower in IBD patients than in healthy twins, especially with disease activity.

Investigators made cDNA in eight separate reactions per sample. TCRdb reanalyzed the 5' RACE reads and collapses them to one entry per CDR3 protein, without DNA. The sample includes roughly 200,000 distinct CDR3 sequences. Phlebotomy per donor yielded a single 2.5 ml blood sample. CDR1 and CDR2 (germline): SQVTM, ANQGSEA. This CDR3 has 11 residues. The clonotype originates from a human donor with ulcerative colitis or Crohn's disease, or a healthy co-twin of an affected twin (not recorded which). The chain couples TRBV29-1 to TRBJ2-7; there is no DNA to check the TCRdb D call of TRBD1. Source material: blood. The CDR3: CSARLGNEQYF.